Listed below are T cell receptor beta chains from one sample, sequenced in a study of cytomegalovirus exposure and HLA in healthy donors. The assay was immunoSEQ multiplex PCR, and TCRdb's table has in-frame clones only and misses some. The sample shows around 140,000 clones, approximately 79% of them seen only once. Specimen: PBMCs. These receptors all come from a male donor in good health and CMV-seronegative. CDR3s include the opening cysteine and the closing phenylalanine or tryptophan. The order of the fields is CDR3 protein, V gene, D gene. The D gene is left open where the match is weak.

CASSYVQATEAFF | TRBV6-5 | -
CASSVVMGPGTGELFF | TRBV9 | -
CASSQEGGGSYNEQFF | TRBV4-1 | -
CASSVDIPSSGANVLTF | TRBV9 | -
CASSPSTGQPYSGANVLTF | TRBV18 | TRBD1
CASSRKQQGSEQYF | TRBV27 | TRBD1
CASSVGLGGSSYNEQFF | TRBV9 | TRBD2
CASSRPGTGEQYF | TRBV6-4 | -
CATSRATLRSEQYF | TRBV15 | -
CASSLGRDRGYEQYF | TRBV7-8 | TRBD1
CASSFRVSDQPQHF | TRBV7-2 | -
CASISGVITGELFF | TRBV11-2 | -
CAISGTGGNEKLFF | TRBV10-3 | TRBD1
CASSEISGGTDTQYF | TRBV6-4 | TRBD2
CASSVDASGGDEQYF | TRBV9 | TRBD2
CATSRDFGGSSYEQYF | TRBV15 | -
CAGSGTANQPQHF | TRBV6-6 | TRBD1
CASRGGIQGIGEKLFF | TRBV7-2 | -
CASSSTGGFEETQYF | TRBV7-2 | TRBD1
CASSVGATNEKLFF | TRBV5-1 | -
CASSSRTGAGNEQFF | TRBV5-4 | TRBD1
CASGDGEGSQPQHF | TRBV9 | -
CASGNDGELRTDTQYF | TRBV5-1 | -
CASTLGTGSYNEQFF | TRBV27 | TRBD1
CATREGQDYNEQFF | TRBV19 | TRBD1
CASSFNIGTSGVNEQFF | TRBV5-1 | TRBD2
CASSPLQGENNYGYTF | TRBV7-8 | TRBD1
CASGDSHNSPLHF | TRBV11-1 | TRBD1
CASSYDRVYGYTF | TRBV27 | TRBD1
CASSQGGGGYTF | TRBV5-5 | TRBD1
CASSPGQPGGYEQYF | TRBV5-1 | TRBD1
CASSSAGWGTEAFF | TRBV5-1 | -
CASSSGQGRSTNEKLFF | TRBV5-4 | TRBD1
CASSLPSGGRETQYF | TRBV7-9 | TRBD2
CASSLGAFSGNTIYF | TRBV7-2 | -
CSVRTSAQETQYF | TRBV29-1 | TRBD2
CASSEALGTGREKLFF | TRBV6-1 | TRBD1
CAWSAGTRGPDEQFF | TRBV30 | TRBD2
CAWSPGMGSPLHF | TRBV30 | -
CASSFGRGSTPYGYTF | TRBV13 | TRBD1
CASSLSEGSLYNSPLHF | TRBV7-8 | -
CASSPSSPNTEAFF | TRBV18 | -